The sequence of this T cell receptor (beta chain) was determined in a study of CD8 T cells in ankylosing spondylitis. General study findings and limits: The clones that were linked to disease were reported to be significantly enriched in matched synovial fluid samples from ankylosing spondylitis patients. Clones linked with disease were CD8+ and fairly uncommon in the peripheral blood. Blood of patients with ankylosing spondylitis appeared to be characterized by a TCR beta motif of several highly homologous variants.

This clonotype turned up a few times. Its antigen remains unknown. The germline gives CDR1 SGHRS, CDR2 YFSETQ. V lost 4 bases and J 1 base, leaving 19 bases between the germline ends. The CDR3 is made up of 17 amino acids. Molecular-barcoded quantitative 5'-RACE produced these TCR beta libraries. TCRdb independently ran MiXCR on the 5' RACE reads; one entry per CDR3 protein. This sample yields 250,000 to 300,000 distinct CDR3 sequences, of which 15% to 20% are seen a single time; 7.5% to 9.5% belongs to the top ten. This TCR came from a male donor with ankylosing spondylitis or in good health (not recorded which). The sample comprised blood, either unsorted or a sorted T cell fraction (not recorded which). V is TRBV5-1 and J is TRBJ2-3; D might be TRBD1 (7 bases). For the CDR3, the DNA is TGCGCCAGCAGCCTCGTTGCGGGACAGTTGGGCACAGATACGCAGTATTTT. This translates into CASSLVAGQLGTDTQYF.